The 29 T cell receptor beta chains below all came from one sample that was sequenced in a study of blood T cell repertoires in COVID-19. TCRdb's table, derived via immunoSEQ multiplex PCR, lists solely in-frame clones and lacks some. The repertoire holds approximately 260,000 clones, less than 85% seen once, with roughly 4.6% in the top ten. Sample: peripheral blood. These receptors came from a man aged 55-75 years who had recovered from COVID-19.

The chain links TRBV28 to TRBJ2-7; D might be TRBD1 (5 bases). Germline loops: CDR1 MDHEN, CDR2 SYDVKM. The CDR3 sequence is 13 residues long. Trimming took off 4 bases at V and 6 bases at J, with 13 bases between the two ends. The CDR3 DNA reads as TGTGCCAGCAGTTCACACCCCAGGGTCGAGCAGTACTTC. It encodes CASSSHPRVEQYF.

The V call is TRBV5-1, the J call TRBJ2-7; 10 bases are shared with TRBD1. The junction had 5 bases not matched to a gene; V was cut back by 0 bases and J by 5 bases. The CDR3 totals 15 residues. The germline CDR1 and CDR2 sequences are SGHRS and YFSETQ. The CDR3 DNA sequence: TGCGCCAGCAGCTTGGGGCGGGACAGGGGAAACGAGCAGTACTTC. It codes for CASSLGRDRGNEQYF.

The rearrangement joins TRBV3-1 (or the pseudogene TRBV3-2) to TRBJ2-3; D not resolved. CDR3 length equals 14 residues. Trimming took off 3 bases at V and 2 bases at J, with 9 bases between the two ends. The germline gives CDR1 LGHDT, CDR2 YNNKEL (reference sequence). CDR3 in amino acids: CASSQRQPTDTQYF. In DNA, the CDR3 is TGTGCCAGCAGCCAGAGGCAGCCCACAGATACGCAGTATTTT.

The CDR3 DNA reads as TGTGCCAGCAGCTTGCTTAGCGGAAGCTCCTACAATGAGCAGTTCTTC. Translation gives CASSLLSGSSYNEQFF. This chain uses TRBV5-6 with TRBJ2-1; the D gene is possibly TRBD2 (6 bases). V was cut by 1 base and J by 0 bases, with 11 bases left in between. This CDR3 region has 16 residues. Germline V CDR1 and CDR2: SGHDT, YYEEEE.

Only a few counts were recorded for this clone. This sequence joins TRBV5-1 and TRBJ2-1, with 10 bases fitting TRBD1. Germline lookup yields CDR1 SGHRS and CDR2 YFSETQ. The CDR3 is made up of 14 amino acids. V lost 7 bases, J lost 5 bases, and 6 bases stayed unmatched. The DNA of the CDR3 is TGCGCCAGCCGACAGGGGGCGGCCAACAATGAGCAGTTCTTC. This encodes CASRQGAANNEQFF.

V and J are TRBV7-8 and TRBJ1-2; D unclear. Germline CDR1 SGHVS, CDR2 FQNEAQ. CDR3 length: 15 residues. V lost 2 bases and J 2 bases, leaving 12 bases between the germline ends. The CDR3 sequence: CASSLFPSENYGYTF. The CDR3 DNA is TGTGCCAGCAGCTTATTCCCGTCAGAAAACTATGGCTACACCTTC.

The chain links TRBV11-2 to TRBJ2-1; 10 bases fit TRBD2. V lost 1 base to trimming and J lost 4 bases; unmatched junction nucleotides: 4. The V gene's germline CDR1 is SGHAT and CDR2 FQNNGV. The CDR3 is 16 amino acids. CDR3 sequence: CASSLAGTSVYNEQFF. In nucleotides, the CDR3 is TGTGCCAGCAGCTTAGCCGGGACTAGCGTATACAATGAGCAGTTCTTC.

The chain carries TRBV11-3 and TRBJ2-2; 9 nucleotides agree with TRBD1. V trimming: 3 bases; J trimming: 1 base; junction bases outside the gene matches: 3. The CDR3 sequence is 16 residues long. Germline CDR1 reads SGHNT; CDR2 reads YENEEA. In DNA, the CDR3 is TGTGCCAGCAGCTTCGGGACAGGGAGGAACACCGGGGAGCTGTTTTTT. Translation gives CASSFGTGRNTGELFF.

In DNA, the CDR3 is TGTGCCAGCAGCCCCCTAATGGACAATGAGCAGTTCTTC. Protein: CASSPLMDNEQFF. V usage is TRBV11-2 and J usage is TRBJ2-1; D is undetermined. The germline CDR1 and CDR2 sequences are SGHAT and FQNNGV. This CDR3 contains 13 residues. V lost 5 bases to trimming and J lost 5 bases, with 10 bases between them.

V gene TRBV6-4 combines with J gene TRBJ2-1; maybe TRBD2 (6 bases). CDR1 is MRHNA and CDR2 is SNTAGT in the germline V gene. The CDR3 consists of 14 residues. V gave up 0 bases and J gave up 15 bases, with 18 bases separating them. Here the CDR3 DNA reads TGTGCCAGCAGTGACTCGGGAGCGGGTGGCCGCTGGTTCTTC. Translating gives CASSDSGAGGRWFF.

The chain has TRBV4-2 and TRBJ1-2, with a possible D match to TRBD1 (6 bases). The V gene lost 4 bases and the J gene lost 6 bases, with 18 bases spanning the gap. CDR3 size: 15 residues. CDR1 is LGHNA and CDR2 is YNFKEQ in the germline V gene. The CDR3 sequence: CASSPQRRDTDGYTF. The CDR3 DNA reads TGTGCCAGCAGCCCTCAGCGCCGGGACACCGATGGCTACACCTTC.

In nucleotides, the CDR3 is TGTGCCAGCAGCCTCGGACAGGGGCGGGTCAATTCACCCCTCCACTTT. This gives the protein CASSLGQGRVNSPLHF. The chain carries TRBV5-5 and TRBJ1-6; 9 bases match TRBD1. From germline, CDR1 is SGHKS and CDR2 YYEKEE (reference sequence). The CDR3 consists of 16 residues. The V and J ends lost 4 bases and 7 bases, in that order; junction bases with no gene match: 9.

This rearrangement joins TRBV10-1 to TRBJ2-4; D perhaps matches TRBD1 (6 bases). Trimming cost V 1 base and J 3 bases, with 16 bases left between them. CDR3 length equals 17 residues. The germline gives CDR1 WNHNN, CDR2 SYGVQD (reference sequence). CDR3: CASSEWVLSGVKNIQYF. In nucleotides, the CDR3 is TGCGCCAGCAGTGAGTGGGTTTTGTCAGGGGTCAAAAACATTCAGTACTTC.

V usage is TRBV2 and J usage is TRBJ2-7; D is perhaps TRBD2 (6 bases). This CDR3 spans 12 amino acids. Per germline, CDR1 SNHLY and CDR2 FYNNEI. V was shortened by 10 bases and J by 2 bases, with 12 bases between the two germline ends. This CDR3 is CATRREAYEQYF. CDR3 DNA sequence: TGTGCCACCCGGCGGGAAGCCTACGAGCAGTACTTC.

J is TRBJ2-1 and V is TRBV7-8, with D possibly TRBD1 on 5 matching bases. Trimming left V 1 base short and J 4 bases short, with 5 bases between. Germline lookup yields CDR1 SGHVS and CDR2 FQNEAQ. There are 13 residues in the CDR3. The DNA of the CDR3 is TGTGCCAGCAGCTTAGACAGGTACAATGAGCAGTTCTTC. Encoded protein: CASSLDRYNEQFF. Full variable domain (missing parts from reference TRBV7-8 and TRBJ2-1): GAGVSQSPRYKVAKRGQDVALRCDPISGHVSLFWYQQALGQGPEFLTYFQNEAQLDKSGLPSDRFFAERPEGSVSTLKIQRTQQEDSAVYLCASSLDRYNEQFFGPGTRLTVL.

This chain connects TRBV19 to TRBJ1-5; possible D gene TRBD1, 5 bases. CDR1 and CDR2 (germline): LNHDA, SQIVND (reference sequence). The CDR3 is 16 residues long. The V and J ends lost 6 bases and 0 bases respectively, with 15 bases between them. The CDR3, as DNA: TGTGCCAGTAGACCGTTGGGGGGAAATAGCAATCAGCCCCAGCATTTT. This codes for CASRPLGGNSNQPQHF.

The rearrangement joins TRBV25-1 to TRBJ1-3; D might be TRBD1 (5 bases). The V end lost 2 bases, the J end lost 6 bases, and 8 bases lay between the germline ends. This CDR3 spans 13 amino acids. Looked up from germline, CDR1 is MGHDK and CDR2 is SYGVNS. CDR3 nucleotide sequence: TGTGCCAGCAGTGAAGGTGGGGCAAACACCATATATTTT. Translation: CASSEGGANTIYF. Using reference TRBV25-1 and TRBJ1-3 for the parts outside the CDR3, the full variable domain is EADIYQTPRYLVIGTGKKITLECSQTMGHDKMYWYQQDPGMELHLIHYSYGVNSTEKGDLSSESTVSRIRTEHFPLTLESARPSHTSQYLCASSEGGANTIYFGEGSWLTVV.

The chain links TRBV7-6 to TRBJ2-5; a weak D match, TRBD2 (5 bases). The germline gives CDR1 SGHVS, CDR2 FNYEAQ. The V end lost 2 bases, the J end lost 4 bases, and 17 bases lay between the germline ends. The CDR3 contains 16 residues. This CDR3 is CASSLLVSGSGETQYF. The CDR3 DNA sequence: TGTGCCAGCAGCTTACTTGTCTCGGGGAGTGGAGAGACCCAGTACTTC.

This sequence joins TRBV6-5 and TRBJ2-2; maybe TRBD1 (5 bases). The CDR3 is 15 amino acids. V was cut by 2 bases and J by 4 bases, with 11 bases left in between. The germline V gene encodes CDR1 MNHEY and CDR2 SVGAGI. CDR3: CASSYGQGRTGELFF. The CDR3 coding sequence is TGTGCCAGCAGTTACGGTCAGGGCCGCACCGGGGAGCTGTTTTTT.

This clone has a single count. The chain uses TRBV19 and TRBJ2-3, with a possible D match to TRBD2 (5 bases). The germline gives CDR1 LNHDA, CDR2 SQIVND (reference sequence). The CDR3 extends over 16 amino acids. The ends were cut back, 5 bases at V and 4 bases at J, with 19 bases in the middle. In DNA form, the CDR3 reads TGTGCCAGTAGTCCCGGACTGTTCCAAGGAGCAGATACGCAGTATTTT. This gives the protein CASSPGLFQGADTQYF.

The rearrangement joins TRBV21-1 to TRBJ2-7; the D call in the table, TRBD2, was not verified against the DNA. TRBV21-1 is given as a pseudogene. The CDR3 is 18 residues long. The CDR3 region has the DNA TGTGCCAGCAGCATTACCTTGGGACTAGCGGGAGGTACCTACGAGCAGTACTTC. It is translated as CASSITLGLAGGTYEQYF.

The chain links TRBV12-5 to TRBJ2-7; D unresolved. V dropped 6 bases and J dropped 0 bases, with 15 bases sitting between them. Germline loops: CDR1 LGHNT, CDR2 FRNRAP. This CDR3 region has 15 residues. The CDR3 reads CASGQDMTSSYEQYF. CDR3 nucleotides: TGTGCTAGTGGCCAAGACATGACGAGCTCCTACGAGCAGTACTTC.

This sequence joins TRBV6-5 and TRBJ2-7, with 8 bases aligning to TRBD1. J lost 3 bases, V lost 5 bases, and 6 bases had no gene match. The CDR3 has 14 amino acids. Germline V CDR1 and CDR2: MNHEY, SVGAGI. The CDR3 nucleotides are TGTGCCAGCAGTCGACCAGGACAGGGCTACGAGCAGTACTTC. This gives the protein CASSRPGQGYEQYF.

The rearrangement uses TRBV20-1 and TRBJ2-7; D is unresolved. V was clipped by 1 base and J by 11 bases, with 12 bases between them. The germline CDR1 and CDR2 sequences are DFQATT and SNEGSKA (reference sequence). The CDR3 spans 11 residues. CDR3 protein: CSARVGSREYF. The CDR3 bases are TGCAGTGCTAGAGTAGGTAGTCGGGAGTACTTC.

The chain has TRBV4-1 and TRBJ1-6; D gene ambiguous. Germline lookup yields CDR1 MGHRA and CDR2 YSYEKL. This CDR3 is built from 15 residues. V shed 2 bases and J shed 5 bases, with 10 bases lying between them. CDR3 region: CASSQWSEHNSPLHF. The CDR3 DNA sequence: TGCGCCAGCAGCCAATGGTCAGAACATAATTCACCCCTCCACTTT.

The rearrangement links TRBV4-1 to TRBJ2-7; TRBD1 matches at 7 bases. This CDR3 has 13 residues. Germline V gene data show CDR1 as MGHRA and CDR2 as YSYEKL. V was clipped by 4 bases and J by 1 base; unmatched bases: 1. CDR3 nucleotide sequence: TGCGCCAGCAGCCGGGGACAGTCCTACGAGCAGTACTTC. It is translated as CASSRGQSYEQYF.

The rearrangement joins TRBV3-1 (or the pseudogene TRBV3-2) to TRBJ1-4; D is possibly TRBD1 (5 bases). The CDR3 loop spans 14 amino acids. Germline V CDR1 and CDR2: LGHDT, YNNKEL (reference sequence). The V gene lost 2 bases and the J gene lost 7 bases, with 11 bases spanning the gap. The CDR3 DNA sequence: TGTGCCAGCAGCCAAAGAGTCCAGGGTGAAAAACTGTTTTTT. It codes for CASSQRVQGEKLFF.

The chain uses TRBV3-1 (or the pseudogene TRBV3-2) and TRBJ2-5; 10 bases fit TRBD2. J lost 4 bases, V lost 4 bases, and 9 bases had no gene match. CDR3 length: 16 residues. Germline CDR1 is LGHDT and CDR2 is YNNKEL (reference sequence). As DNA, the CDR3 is TGTGCCAGCAGCCCCTTGAGCGGGGGGGCCCGAGAGACCCAGTACTTC. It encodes CASSPLSGGARETQYF.

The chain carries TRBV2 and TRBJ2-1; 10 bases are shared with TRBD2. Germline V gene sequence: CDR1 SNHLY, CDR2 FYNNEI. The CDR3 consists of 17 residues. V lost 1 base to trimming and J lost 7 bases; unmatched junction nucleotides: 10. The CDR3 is CASSEGLAGVGRNEQFF. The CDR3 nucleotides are TGTGCCAGCAGTGAAGGGCTAGCGGGAGTCGGTCGGAATGAGCAGTTCTTC.